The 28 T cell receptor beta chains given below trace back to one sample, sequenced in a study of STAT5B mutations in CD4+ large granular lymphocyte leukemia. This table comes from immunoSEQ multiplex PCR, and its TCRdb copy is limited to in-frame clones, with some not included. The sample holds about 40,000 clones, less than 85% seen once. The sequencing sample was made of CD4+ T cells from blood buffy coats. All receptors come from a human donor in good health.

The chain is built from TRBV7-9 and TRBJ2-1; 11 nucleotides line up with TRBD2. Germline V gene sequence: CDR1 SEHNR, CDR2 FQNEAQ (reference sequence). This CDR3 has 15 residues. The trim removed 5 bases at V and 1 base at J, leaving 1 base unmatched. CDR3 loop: CASSGTSGSYNEQFF. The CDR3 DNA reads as TGTGCCAGCAGCGGGACTAGCGGTTCCTACAATGAGCAGTTCTTC.

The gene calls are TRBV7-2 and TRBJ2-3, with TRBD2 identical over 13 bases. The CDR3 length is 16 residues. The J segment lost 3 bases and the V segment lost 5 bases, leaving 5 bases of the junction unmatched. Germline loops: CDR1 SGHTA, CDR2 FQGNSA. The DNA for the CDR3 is TGTGCCAGCAGCCTAATGGGACTAGCGGGGACAGATACGCAGTATTTT. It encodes CASSLMGLAGTDTQYF.

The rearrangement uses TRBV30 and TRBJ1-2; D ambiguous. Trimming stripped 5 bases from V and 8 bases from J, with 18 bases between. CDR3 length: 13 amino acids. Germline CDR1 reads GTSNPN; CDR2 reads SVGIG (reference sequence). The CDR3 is CAWRLTASRGYTF. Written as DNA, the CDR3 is TGTGCCTGGCGGCTGACCGCGTCCAGGGGCTACACCTTC.

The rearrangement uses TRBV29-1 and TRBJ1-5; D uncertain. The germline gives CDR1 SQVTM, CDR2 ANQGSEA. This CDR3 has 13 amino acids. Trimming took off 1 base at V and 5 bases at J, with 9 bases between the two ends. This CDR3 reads CSVEVGPDQPQHF. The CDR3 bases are TGCAGCGTTGAAGTAGGTCCGGATCAGCCCCAGCATTTT.

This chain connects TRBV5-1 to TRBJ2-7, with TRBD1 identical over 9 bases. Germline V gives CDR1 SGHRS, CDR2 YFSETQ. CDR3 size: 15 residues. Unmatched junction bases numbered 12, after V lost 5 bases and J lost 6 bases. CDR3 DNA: TGCGCCAGCAGGACCCAGCCGGGACAGGGAGGCGAGCAGTACTTC. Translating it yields CASRTQPGQGGEQYF.

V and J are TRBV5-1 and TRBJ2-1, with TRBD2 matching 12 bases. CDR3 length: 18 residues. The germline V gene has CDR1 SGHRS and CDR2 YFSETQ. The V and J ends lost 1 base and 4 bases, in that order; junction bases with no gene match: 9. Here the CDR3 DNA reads TGCGCCAGCAGCTTGATGCCTAGCGGGGGGGCCGTGTACAATGAGCAGTTCTTC. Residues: CASSLMPSGGAVYNEQFF. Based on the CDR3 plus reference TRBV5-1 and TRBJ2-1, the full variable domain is KAGVTQTPRYLIKTRGQQVTLSCSPISGHRSVSWYQQTPGQGLQFLFEYFSETQRNKGNFPGRFSGRQFSNSRSEMNVSTLELGDSALYLCASSLMPSGGAVYNEQFFGPGTRLTVL.

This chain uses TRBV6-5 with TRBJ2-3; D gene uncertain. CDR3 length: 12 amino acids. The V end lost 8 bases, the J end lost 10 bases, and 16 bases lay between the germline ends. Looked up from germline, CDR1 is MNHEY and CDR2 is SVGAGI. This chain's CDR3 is CASQSPGLAQYF. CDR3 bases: TGTGCCAGCCAGAGTCCTGGCCTTGCGCAGTATTTT.

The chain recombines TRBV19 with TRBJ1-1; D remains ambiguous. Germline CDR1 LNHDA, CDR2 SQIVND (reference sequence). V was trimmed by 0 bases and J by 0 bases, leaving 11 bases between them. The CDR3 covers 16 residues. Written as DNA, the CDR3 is TGTGCCAGTAGTATAGATATAAGACTCATGAACACTGAAGCTTTCTTT. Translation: CASSIDIRLMNTEAFF.

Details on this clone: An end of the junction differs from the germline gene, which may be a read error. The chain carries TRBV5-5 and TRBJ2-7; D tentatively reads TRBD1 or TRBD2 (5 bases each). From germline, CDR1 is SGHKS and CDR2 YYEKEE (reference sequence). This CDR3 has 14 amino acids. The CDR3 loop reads CASTFDVGTYEQCF. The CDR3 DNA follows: TGTGCCAGCACTTTCGATGTCGGGACCTACGAGCAGTGCTTC.

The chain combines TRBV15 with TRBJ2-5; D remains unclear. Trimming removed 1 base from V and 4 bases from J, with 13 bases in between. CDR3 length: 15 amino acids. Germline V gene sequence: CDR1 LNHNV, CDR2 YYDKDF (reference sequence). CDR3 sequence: CATSRGGNPRETQYF. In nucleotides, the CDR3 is TGTGCCACCAGCAGAGGAGGAAACCCCCGAGAGACCCAGTACTTC.

The CDR3 here is CASSLERLAGTYEQYF. The CDR3 region has the DNA TGTGCCAGCAGCTTGGAAAGGCTAGCGGGAACCTACGAGCAGTACTTC. The chain uses TRBV5-4 and TRBJ2-7, with TRBD2 identical over 9 bases. CDR3 length equals 16 residues. V dropped 0 bases and J dropped 2; count of bases not matched to a gene: 6. The germline CDR1 and CDR2 sequences are SGHNT and YYREEE (reference sequence).

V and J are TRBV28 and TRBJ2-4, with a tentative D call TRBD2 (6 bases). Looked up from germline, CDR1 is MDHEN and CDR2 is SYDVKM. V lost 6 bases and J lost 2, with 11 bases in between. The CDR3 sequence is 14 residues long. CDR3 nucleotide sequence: TGTGCCAGCAGGGGAGGTATGACCAAAAACATTCAGTACTTC. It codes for CASRGGMTKNIQYF.

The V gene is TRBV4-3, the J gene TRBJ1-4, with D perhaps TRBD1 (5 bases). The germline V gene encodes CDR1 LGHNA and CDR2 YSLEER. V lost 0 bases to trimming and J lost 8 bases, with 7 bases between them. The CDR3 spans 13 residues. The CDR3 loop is CASSQEKGEKLFF. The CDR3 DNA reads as TGCGCCAGCAGCCAAGAGAAGGGGGAAAAACTGTTTTTT.

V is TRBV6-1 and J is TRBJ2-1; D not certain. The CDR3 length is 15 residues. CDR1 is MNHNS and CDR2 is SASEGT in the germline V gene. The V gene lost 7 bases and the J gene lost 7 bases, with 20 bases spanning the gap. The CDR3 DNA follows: TGTGCCAGCAAGACCGGTGGCATAGGGTCAAATGAGCAGTTCTTC. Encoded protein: CASKTGGIGSNEQFF.

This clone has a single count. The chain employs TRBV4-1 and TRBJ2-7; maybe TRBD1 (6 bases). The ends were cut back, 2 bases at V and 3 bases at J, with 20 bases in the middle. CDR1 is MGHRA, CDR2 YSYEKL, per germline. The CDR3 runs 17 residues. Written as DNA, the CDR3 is TGCGCCAGCAGCCAACAACCCCTAACCAACAGGGTCTACGAGCAGTACTTC. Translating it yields CASSQQPLTNRVYEQYF.

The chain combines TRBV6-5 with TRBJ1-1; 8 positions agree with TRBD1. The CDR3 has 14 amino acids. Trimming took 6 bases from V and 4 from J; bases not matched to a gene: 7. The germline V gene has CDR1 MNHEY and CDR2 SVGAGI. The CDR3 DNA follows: TGTGCCAGCAGCCGACAGGGGACTGTCACTGAAGCTTTCTTT. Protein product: CASSRQGTVTEAFF.

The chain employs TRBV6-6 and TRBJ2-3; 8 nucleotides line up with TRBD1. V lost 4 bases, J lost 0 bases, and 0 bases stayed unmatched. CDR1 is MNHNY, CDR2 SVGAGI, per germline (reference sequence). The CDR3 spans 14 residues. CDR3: CASSWTGSTDTQYF. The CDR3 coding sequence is TGTGCCAGCAGTTGGACAGGGAGCACAGATACGCAGTATTTT.

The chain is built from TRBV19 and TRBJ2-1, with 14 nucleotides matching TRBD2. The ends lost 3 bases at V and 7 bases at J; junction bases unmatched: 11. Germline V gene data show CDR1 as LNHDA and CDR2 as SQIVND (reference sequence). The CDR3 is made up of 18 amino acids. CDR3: CASSIRGTGTSGRNEQFF. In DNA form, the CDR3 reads TGTGCCAGTAGTATCAGGGGGACCGGGACTAGCGGGAGAAATGAGCAGTTCTTC.

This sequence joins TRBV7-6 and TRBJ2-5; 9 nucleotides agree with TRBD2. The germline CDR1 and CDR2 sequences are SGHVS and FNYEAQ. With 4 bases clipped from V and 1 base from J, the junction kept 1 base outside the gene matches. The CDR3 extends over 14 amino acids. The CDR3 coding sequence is TGTGCCAGCAGCTGGCGGGAGGGCCAAGAGACCCAGTACTTC. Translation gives CASSWREGQETQYF.

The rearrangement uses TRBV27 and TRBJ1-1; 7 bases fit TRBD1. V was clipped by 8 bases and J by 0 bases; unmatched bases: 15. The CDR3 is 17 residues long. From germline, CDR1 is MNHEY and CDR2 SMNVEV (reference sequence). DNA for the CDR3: TGTGCCAGCCTCAACTACAAGACAGGGACTATGAACACTGAAGCTTTCTTT. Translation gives CASLNYKTGTMNTEAFF.

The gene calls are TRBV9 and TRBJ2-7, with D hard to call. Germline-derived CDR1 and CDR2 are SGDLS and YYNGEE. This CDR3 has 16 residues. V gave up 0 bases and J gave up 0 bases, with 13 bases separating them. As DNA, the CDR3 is TGTGCCAGCAGCGTAGGTGGTATAGAAGGCTCCTACGAGCAGTACTTC. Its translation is CASSVGGIEGSYEQYF.

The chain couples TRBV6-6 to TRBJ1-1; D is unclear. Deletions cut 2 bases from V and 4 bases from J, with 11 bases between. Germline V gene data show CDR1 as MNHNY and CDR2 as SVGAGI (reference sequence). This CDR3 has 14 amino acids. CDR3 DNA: TGTGCCAGCAGTTACGGACGGTGGGCCACTGAAGCTTTCTTT. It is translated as CASSYGRWATEAFF.

CDR3 coding DNA: TGTGCCTGGAGTGGGCCGGGACAGGAGAATCAGCCCCAGCATTTT. This gives the protein CAWSGPGQENQPQHF. The genes are TRBV30 and TRBJ1-5, with 8 positions matching TRBD1. V was clipped by 1 base and J by 4 bases; unmatched bases: 6. This CDR3 has 15 residues. Per germline, CDR1 GTSNPN and CDR2 SVGIG (reference sequence).

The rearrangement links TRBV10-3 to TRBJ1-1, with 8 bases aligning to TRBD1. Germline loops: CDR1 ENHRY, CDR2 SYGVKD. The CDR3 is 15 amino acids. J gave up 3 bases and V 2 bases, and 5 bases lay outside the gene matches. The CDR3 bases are TGTGCCATCAGTGAGGTACAGACAGGGGACACTGAAGCTTTCTTT. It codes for CAISEVQTGDTEAFF.

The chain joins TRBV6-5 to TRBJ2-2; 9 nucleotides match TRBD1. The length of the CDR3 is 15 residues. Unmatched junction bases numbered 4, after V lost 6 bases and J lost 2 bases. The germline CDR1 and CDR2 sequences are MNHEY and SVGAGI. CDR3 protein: CASRPTGGNTGELFF. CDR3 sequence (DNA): TGTGCCAGCAGGCCCACAGGGGGCAACACCGGGGAGCTGTTTTTT.

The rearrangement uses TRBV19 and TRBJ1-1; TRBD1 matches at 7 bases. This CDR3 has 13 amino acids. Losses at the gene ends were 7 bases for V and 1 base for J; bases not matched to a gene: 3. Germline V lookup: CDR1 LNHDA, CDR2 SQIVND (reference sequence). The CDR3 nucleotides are TGTGCCAGTATGAGGACAGGGAACACTGAAGCTTTCTTT. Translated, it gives CASMRTGNTEAFF.

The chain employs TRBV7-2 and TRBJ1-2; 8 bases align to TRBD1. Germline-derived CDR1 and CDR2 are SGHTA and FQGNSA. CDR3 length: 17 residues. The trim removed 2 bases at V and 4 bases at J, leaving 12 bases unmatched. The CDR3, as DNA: TGTGCCAGCAGCTTAAAGGGGGGGGGACAGGCTATCTATGGCTACACCTTC. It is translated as CASSLKGGGQAIYGYTF.

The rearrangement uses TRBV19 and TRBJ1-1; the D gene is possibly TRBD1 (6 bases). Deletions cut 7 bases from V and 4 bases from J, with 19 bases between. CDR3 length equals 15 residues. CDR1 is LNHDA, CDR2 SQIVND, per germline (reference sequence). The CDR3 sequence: CASKMVHRAGTEAFF. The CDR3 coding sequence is TGTGCCAGTAAAATGGTGCACAGGGCGGGCACTGAAGCTTTCTTT.